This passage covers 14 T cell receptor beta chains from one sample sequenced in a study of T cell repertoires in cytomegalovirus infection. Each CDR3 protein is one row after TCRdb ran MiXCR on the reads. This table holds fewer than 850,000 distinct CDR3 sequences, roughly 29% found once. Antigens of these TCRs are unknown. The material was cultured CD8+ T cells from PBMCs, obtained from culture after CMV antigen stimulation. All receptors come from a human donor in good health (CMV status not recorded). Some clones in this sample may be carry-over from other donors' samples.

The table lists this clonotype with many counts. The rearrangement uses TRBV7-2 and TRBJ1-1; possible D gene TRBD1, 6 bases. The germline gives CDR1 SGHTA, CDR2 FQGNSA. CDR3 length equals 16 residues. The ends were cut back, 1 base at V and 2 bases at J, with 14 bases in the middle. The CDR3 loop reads CASSLVWGGLNTEAFF. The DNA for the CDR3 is TGTGCCAGCAGCTTAGTATGGGGGGGCTTAAACACTGAAGCTTTCTTT. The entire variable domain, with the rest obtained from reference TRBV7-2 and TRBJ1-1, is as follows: GAGVSQSPSNKVTEKGKDVELRCDPISGHTALYWYRQSLGQGLEFLIYFQGNSAPDKSGLPSDRFSAERTGGSVSTLTIQRTQQEDSAVYLCASSLVWGGLNTEAFFGQGTRLTVV.

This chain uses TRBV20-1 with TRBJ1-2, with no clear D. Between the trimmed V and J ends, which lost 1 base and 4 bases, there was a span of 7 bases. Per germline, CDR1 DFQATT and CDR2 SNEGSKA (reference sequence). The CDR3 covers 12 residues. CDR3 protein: CSARVGPYGYTF. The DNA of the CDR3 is TGCAGTGCTAGAGTGGGCCCCTATGGCTACACCTTC.

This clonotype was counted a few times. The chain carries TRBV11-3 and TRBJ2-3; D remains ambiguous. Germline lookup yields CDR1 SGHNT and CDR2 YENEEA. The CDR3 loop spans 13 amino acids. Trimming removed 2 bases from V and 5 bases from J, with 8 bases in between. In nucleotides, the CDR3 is TGTGCCAGCAGCTTATGGTTCCAAGATACGCAGTATTTT. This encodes CASSLWFQDTQYF.

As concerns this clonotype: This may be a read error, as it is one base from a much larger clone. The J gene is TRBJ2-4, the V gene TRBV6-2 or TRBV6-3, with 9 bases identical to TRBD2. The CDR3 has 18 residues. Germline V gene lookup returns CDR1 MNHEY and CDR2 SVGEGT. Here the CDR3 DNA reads TGTGCCAACAGTTACATTCCTAGCGGGGATACAGCCAAAAACATTCAGTACTTC. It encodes CANSYIPSGDTAKNIQYF.

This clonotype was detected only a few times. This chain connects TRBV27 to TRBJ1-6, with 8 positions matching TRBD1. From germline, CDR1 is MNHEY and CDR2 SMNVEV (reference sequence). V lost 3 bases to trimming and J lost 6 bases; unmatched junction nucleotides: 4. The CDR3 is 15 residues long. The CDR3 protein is CASSLTGVINSPLHF. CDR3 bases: TGTGCCAGCAGTTTGACAGGGGTTATTAATTCACCCCTCCACTTT.

Here the CDR3 DNA reads TGTGCCGGCGTCGACCGGGACAGCTACGAGCAGTACTTC. Encoded protein: CAGVDRDSYEQYF. V and J are TRBV2 and TRBJ2-7, with 7 positions matching TRBD1. Germline CDR1 is SNHLY and CDR2 is FYNNEI. CDR3 length: 13 residues. The trim removed 11 bases at V and 3 bases at J, leaving 10 bases unmatched. Full variable domain (missing parts from reference TRBV2 and TRBJ2-7): EPEVTQTPSHQVTQMGQEVILRCVPISNHLYFYWYRQILGQKVEFLVSFYNNEISEKSEIFDDQFSVERPDGSNFTLKIRSTKLEDSAMYFCAGVDRDSYEQYFGPGTRLTVT.

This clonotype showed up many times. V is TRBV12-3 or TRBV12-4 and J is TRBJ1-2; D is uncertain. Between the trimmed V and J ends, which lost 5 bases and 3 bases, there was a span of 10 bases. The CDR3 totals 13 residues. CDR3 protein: CASSPNSHYGYTF. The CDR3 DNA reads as TGTGCCAGCAGTCCCAACAGTCACTATGGCTACACCTTC.

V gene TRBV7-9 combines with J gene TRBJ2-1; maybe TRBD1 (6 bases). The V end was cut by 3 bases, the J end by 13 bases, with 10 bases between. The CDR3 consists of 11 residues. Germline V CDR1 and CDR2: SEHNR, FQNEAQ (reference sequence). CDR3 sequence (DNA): TGTGCCAGCAGCTTTCTCAGGGGACAGTTCTTC. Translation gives CASSFLRGQFF.

The CDR3 DNA follows: TGCAGTGCTAGGTCGGCTAGCGCGTTTCGGGATACGCAGTATTTT. It specifies CSARSASAFRDTQYF. The chain uses TRBV20-1 and TRBJ2-3; tentatively, D is TRBD2 (6 bases). V was trimmed by 3 bases and J by 6 bases, leaving 19 bases between them. CDR1 is DFQATT and CDR2 is SNEGSKA in the germline V gene (reference sequence). There are 15 residues in the CDR3.

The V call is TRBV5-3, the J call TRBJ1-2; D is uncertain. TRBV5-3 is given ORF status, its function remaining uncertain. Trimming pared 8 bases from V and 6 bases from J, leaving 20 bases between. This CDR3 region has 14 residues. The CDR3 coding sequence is TGTGCCAGCACCCTTTTCCCCGGCGGGGATGGCTACACCTTC. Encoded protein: CASTLFPGGDGYTF.

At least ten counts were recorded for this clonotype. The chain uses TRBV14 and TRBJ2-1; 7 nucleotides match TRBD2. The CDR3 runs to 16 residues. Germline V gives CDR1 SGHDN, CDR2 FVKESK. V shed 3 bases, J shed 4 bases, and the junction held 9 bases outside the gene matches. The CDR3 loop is CASSHPGEGKYNEQFF. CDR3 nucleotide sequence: TGTGCCAGCAGCCACCCCGGGGAGGGGAAGTACAATGAGCAGTTCTTC. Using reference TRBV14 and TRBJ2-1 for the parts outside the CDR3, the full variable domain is EAGVTQFPSHSVIEKGQTVTLRCDPISGHDNLYWYRRVMGKEIKFLLHFVKESKQDESGMPNNRFLAERTGGTYSTLKVQPAELEDSGVYFCASSHPGEGKYNEQFFGPGTRLTVL.

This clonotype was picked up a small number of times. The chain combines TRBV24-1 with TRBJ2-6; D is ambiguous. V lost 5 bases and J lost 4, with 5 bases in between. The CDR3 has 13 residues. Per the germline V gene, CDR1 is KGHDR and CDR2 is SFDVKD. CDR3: CATSGGGANVLTF. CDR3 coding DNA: TGTGCCACCAGTGGCGGCGGGGCCAACGTCCTGACTTTC.

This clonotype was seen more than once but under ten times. CDR3 sequence reads: CATSRRRTGGSELSPLHF. CDR3 nucleotide sequence: TGTGCCACCAGCAGACGTCGGACAGGGGGCTCCGAATTGTCACCCCTCCACTTT. This rearrangement joins TRBV15 to TRBJ1-6, with 11 positions matching TRBD1. Losses at the gene ends were 2 bases for V and 10 bases for J; bases not matched to a gene: 13. In germline, CDR1 is LNHNV, CDR2 YYDKDF (reference sequence). The length of the CDR3 is 18 residues.

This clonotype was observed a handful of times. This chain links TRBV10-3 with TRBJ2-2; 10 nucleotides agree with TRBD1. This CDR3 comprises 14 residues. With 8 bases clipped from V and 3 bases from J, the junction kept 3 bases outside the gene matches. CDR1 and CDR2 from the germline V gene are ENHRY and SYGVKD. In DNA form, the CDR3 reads TGTGCCATCTCAGGGACAGGGGACACCGGGGAGCTGTTTTTT. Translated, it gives CAISGTGDTGELFF.